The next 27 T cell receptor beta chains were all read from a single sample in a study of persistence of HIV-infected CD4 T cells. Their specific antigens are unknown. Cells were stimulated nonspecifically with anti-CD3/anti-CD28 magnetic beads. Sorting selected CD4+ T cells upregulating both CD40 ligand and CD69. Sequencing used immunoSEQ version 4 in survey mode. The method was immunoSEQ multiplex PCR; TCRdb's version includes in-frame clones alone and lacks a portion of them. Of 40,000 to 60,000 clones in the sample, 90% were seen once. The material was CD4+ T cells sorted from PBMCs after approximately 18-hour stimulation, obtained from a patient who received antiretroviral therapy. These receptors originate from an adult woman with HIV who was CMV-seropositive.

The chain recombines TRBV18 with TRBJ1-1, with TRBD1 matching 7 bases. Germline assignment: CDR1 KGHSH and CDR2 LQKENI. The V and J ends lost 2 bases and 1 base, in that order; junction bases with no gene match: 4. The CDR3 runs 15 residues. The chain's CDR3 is CASSPGGQTNTEAFF. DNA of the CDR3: TGTGCCAGCTCACCAGGGGGACAGACGAACACTGAAGCTTTCTTT.

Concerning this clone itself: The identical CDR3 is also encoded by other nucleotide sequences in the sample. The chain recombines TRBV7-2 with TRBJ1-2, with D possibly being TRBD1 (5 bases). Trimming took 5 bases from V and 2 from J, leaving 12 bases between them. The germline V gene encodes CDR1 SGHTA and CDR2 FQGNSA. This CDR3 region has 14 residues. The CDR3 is CASSLSTGNYGYTF. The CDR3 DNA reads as TGTGCCAGCAGCCTGTCAACAGGCAACTATGGCTACACCTTC.

The CDR3, as DNA: TGTGCCAGCAGCCATTACCGGGACAGGGATGAAAAACTGTTTTTT. Amino acids: CASSHYRDRDEKLFF. The chain couples TRBV5-5 to TRBJ1-4, with 9 positions matching TRBD1. CDR1 SGHKS and CDR2 YYEKEE come from the germline V gene (reference sequence). This CDR3 spans 15 amino acids. Trimming cost V 4 bases and J 6 bases; bases outside gene matches: 7.

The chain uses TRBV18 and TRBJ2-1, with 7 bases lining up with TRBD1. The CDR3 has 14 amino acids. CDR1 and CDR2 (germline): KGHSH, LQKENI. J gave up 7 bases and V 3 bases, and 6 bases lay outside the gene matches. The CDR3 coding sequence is TGTGCCAGCTCACCCGCGACAGGGTTGAATGAGCAGTTCTTC. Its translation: CASSPATGLNEQFF.

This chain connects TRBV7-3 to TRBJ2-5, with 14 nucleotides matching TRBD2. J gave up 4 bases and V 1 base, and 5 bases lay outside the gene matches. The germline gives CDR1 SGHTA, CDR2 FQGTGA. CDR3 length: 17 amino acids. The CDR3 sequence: CASSLNGGLAGGETQYF. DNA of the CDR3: TGTGCCAGCAGCTTAAATGGAGGACTAGCGGGAGGAGAGACCCAGTACTTC.

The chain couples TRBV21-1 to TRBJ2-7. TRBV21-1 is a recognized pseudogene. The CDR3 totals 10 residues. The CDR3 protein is CASSKHEQYF. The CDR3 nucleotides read TGTGCCAGCAGCAAGCACGAGCAGTACTTC.

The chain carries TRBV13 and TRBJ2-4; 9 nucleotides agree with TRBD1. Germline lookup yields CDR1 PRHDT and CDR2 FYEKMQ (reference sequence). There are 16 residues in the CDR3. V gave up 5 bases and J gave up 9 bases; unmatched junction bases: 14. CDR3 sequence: CASSADRGSTRVIQYF. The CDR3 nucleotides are TGTGCCAGCAGCGCCGACAGGGGGTCCACCCGGGTCATTCAGTACTTC.

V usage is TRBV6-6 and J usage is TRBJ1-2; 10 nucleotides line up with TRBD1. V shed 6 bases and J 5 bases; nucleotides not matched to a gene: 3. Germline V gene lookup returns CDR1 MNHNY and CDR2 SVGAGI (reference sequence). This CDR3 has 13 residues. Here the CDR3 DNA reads TGTGCCAGCAGGGTGGGACAGGGGTATGGCTACACCTTC. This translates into CASRVGQGYGYTF.

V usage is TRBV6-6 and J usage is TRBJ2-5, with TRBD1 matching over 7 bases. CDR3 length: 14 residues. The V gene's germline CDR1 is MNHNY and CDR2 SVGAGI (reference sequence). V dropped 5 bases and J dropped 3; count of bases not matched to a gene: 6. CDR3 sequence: CASSPGTVKETQYF. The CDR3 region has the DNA TGTGCCAGCAGTCCCGGGACAGTCAAAGAGACCCAGTACTTC.

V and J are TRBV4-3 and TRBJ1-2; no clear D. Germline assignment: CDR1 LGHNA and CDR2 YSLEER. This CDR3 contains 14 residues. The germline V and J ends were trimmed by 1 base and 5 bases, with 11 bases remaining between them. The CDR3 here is CASSQGPVEYGYTF. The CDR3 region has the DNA TGCGCCAGCAGCCAAGGCCCAGTTGAGTATGGCTACACCTTC.

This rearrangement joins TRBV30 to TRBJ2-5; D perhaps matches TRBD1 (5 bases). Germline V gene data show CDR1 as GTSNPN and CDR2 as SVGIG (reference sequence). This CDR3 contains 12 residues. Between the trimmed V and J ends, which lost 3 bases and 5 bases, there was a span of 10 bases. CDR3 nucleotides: TGTGCCTGGAGCGTCTCAGGGGAGACCCAGTACTTC. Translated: CAWSVSGETQYF.

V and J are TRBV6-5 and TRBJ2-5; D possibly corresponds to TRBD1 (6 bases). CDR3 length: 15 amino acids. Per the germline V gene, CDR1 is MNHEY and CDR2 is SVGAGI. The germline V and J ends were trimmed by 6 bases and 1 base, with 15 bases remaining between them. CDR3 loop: CASRRLQGPQETQYF. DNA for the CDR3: TGTGCCAGCAGGCGGCTACAGGGACCCCAAGAGACCCAGTACTTC.

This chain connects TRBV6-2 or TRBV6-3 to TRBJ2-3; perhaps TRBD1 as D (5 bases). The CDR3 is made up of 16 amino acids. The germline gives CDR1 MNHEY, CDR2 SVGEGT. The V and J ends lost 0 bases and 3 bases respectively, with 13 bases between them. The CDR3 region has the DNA TGTGCCAGCAGTTACTCTCGGACACTGCAGACAGATACGCAGTATTTT. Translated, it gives CASSYSRTLQTDTQYF.

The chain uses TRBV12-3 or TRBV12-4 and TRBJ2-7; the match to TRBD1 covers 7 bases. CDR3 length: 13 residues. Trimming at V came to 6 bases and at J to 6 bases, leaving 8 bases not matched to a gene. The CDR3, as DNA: TGTGCCAGCAGCCGAGGACAGGCCTCCGAGCAGTACTTC. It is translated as CASSRGQASEQYF.

CDR3 DNA sequence: TGTGCCAGCACCCAAGGGGGGCGTACCGGGGAGCTGTTTTTT. This encodes CASTQGGRTGELFF. This chain joins TRBV27 and TRBJ2-2; D is possibly TRBD1 or TRBD2 (6 bases each). The CDR3 is made up of 14 amino acids. Per the germline V gene, CDR1 is MNHEY and CDR2 is SMNVEV (reference sequence). V was pared by 7 bases and J by 5 bases, with 14 bases between.

The CDR3 is CASSPKAGIRETQYF. CDR3 coding DNA: TGTGCCAGCAGCCCCAAAGCAGGGATCCGGGAGACCCAGTACTTC. The V call is TRBV7-7, the J call TRBJ2-5; a possible D gene is TRBD1 (5 bases). Trimming took off 5 bases at V and 5 bases at J, with 18 bases between the two ends. CDR3 length: 15 residues. Germline V gene lookup returns CDR1 SSHAT and CDR2 FNYEAQ (reference sequence).

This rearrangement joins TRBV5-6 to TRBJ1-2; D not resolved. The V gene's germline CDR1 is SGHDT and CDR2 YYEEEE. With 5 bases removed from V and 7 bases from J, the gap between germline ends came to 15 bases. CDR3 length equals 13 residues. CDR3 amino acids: CASRLHVGSGYTF. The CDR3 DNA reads TGTGCCAGCAGATTACACGTGGGATCTGGCTACACCTTC.

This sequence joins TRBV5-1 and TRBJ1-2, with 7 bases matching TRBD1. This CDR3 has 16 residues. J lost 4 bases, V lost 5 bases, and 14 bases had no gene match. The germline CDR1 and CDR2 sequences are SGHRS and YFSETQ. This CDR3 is CASRSAAGQSLYGYTF. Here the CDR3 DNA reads TGCGCCAGCAGATCGGCCGCGGGACAGAGCCTCTATGGCTACACCTTC.

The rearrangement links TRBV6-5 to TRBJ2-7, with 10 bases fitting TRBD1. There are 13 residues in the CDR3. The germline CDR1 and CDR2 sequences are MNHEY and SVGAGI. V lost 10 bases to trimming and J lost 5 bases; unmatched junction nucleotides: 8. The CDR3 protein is CATDRDRGDEQYF. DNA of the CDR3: TGTGCCACCGACCGGGACAGGGGAGACGAGCAGTACTTC.

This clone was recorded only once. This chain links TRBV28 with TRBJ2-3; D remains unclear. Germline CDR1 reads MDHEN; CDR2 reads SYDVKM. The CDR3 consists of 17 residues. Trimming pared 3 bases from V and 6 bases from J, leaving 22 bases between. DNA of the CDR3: TGTGCCAGCAGTTTGCGTACGGCATATCTTCGTGTCGATACGCAGTATTTT. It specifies CASSLRTAYLRVDTQYF.

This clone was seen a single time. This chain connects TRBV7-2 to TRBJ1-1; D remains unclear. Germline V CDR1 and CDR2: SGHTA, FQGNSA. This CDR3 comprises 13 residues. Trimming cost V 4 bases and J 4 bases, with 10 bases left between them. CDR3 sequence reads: CASSSALGTEAFF. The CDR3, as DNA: TGTGCCAGCAGCTCGGCCTTGGGCACTGAAGCTTTCTTT.

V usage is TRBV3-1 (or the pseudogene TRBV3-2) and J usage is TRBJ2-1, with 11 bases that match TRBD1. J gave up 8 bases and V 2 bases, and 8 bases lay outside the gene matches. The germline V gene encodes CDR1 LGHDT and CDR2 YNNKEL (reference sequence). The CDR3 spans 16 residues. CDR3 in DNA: TGTGCCAGCAGCCAATATCAGGGACAGGGGGTCTATGAGCAGTTCTTC. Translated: CASSQYQGQGVYEQFF.

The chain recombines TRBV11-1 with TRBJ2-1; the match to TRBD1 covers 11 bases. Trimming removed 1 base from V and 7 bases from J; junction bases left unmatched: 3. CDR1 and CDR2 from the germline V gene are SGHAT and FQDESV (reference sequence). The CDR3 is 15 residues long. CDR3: CASSLGTGGWNEQFF. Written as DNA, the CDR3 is TGTGCCAGCAGCTTAGGGACAGGGGGCTGGAATGAGCAGTTCTTC.

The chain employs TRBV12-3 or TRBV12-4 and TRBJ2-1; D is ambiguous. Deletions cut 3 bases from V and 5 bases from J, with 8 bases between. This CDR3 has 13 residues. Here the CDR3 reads CASSFLSNNEQFF. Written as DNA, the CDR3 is TGTGCCAGCAGTTTTTTATCCAACAATGAGCAGTTCTTC.

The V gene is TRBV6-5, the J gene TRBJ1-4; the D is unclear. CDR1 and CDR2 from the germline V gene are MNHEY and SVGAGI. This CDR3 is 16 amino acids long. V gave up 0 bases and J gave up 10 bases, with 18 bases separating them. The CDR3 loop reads CASSYSNLVSFGKLFF. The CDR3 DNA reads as TGTGCCAGCAGTTACTCGAATTTGGTTAGTTTCGGAAAACTGTTTTTT.

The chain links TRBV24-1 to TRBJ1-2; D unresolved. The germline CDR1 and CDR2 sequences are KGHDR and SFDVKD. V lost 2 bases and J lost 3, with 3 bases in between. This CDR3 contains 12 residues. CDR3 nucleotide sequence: TGTGCCACCAGTGATTGGGACTATGGCTACACCTTC. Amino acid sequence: CATSDWDYGYTF.

CDR3: CAPQLGYTF. The CDR3 bases are TGTGCCCCTCAATTGGGCTACACCTTC. V usage is TRBV24-1 and J usage is TRBJ1-2; D is ambiguous. V gave up 12 bases and J gave up 8 bases, with 9 bases separating them. Germline CDR1 reads KGHDR; CDR2 reads SFDVKD. The CDR3 totals 9 residues.